This TCR beta chain derives from a study of metastatic and nonmetastatic thyroid tumors. Whole-study context: It was across blood and tumor or nodule tissue from malignant and benign thyroid patients that repertoires were compared.

In this sample, this clone turned up many times. What it binds is not known. General study results and limits: Within blood and tumor, benign nodules reportedly had significantly lower TCR beta diversity than malignant thyroid tumors did.

Original data processing: The study built a papillary thyroid cancer distant-metastasis classifier from CDR3 differences across clinicopathological groups. TCRdb recomputed clones from the PCR reads via MiXCR. These V and J calls rely on TCRdb rather than the paper's analysis. The sample lists about 18,000 clones, 29% occurring once. Thyroid surgery took place with no prior treatment in any patient. Material: tumor tissue. The sequence was obtained from a female donor with papillary thyroid cancer or a benign thyroid nodule (not recorded which). Some clones in this sample may be carry-over from other donors' samples.

The CDR3 reads CASRQGGLNTEAFF. In DNA, the CDR3 is TGCGCCAGTAGACAAGGAGGGCTGAACACTGAAGCTTTCTTT. The V call is TRBV10-2, the J call TRBJ1-1; D is uncertain. V gave up 9 bases and J gave up 0 bases, with 14 bases separating them. Germline values: CDR1 WSHSY, CDR2 SAAADI. This CDR3 is 14 amino acids long.